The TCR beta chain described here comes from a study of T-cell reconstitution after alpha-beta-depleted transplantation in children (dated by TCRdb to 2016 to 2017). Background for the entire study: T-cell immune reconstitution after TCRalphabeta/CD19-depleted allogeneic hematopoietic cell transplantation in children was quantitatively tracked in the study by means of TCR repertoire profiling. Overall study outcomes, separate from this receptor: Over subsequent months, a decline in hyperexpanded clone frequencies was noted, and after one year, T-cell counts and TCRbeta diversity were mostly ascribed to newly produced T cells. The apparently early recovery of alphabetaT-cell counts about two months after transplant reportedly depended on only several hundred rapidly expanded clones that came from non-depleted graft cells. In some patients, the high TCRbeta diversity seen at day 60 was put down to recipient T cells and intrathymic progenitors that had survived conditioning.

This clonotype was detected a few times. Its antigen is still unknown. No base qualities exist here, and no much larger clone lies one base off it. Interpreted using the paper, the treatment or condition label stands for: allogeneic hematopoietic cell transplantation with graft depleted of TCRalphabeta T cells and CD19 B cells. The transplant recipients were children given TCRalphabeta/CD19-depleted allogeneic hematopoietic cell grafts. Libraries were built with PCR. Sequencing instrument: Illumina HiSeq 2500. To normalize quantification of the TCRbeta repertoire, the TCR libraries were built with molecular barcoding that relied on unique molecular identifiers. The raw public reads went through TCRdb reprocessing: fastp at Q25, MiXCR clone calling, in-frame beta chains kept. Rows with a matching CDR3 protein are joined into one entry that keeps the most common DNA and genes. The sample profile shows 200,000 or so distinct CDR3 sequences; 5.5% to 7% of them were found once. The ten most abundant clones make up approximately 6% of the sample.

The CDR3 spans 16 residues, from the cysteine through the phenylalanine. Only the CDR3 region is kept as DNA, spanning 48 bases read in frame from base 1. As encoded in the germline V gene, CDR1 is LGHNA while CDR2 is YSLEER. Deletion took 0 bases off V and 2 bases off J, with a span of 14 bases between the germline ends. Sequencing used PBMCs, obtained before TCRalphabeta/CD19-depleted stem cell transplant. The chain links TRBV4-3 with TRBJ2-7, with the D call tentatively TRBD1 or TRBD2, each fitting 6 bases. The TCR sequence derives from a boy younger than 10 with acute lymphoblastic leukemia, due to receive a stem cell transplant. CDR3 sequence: CASSQDRGRTPYEQYF. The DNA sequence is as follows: TGCGCCAGCAGCCAAGATCGGGGGCGAACTCCCTACGAGCAGTACTTC.